This is a list of T cell receptor beta chains from one sample in a study of cytomegalovirus exposure and HLA in healthy donors. TCRdb's table, derived via immunoSEQ multiplex PCR, lists solely in-frame clones and lacks some. This sample has approximately 290,000 clones, with 80% found just once. The sequenced sample consisted of PBMCs. These receptors all come from a girl aged 2 to 10 in good health and CMV-seronegative. Each CDR3 is given without its conserved first and last residue.

TRBV19,TRBJ1-4,ASSTGYEKLF
TRBV9,TRBJ2-3,ASSVAGGRSDTQY
TRBV5-4,TRBJ2-1,ASSAKSRAEGEQF
TRBV5-6,TRBJ2-4,ASSVRTRRERGLNIQY
TRBV30,TRBJ2-7,AWWTSGSYEQY
TRBV6-5,TRBJ2-7,ASSYLGRGEQY
TRBV7-2,TRBJ1-1,ASSLVYRYHTEAF
TRBV6-1,TRBJ2-1,ASSEPLSPSGRRRNEQF
TRBV7-3,TRBJ1-6,ASSFGTEYSPLH
TRBV5-4,NA,ASSFKGDSYEQY
TRBV7-2,TRBJ1-5,ASSWGQGATRQPQH
TRBV19,TRBJ2-1,ASSIVRAYNEQF
TRBV27,TRBJ1-1,ASSLRGWRMNTEAF
TRBV19,TRBJ2-1,ASSMDSWERGLAEQF
TRBV5-1,TRBJ2-1,ASSFQGLSAYNEQF
TRBV7-3,TRBJ2-2,ASSSPSSGKGGELF
TRBV9,TRBJ2-7,ASSVGEALGEQY
TRBV19,TRBJ2-7,ASSMAVHYEQY
TRBV10-3,NA,ATGDRGQIYEQY
TRBV2,TRBJ2-5,ASSATIETQY
TRBV7-2,TRBJ2-1,ASSLTGSSYNEQF
TRBV28,TRBJ2-3,ASATAGTKDLDTQY
TRBV7-8,TRBJ2-1,ASSFRPPTEPNEQF
TRBV28,TRBJ2-7,ASSLPSASYEQY